This T cell receptor (beta chain) was sequenced during a study of T cells after posttransplantation cyclophosphamide. Libraries were prepared by immunoSEQ multiplex PCR; TCRdb keeps only in-frame clonotypes and omits some of them. The table lists some 17,000 clones, roughly 80% of them singletons. Germline V gene data show CDR1 as SGHVS and CDR2 as FNYEAQ. The V and J ends lost 4 bases and 5 bases respectively, with 20 bases between them. This CDR3 comprises 16 residues. Methotrexate plus calcineurin inhibitor accompanied controls' myeloablative marrow transplants; sampling was 1 year later. The receptor was derived from a male patient aged 25-45 years who received an allogeneic stem cell transplant from an unrelated donor, was CMV-positive, and had acute and chronic GVHD. T cells may partly derive from the graft donor. This rearrangement joins TRBV7-6 to TRBJ2-5, with no clear D. Sample: PBMCs, taken around 410 days after allogeneic stem cell transplant with calcineurin inhibitor and methotrexate. The CDR3 loop is CASSSLLGPVGETQYF. The CDR3 bases are TGTGCCAGCAGCTCACTTCTAGGCCCGGTTGGGGAGACCCAGTACTTC.